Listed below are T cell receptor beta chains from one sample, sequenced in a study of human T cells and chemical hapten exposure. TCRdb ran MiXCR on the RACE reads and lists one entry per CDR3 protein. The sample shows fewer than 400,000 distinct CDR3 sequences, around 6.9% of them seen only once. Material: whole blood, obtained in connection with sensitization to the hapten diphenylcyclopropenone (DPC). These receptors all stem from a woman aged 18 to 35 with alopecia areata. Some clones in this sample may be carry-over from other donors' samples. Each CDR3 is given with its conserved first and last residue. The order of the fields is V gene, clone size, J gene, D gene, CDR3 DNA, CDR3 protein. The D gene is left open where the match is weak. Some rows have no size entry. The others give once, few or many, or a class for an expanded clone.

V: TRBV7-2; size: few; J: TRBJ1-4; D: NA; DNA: TGTGCCAGCAGCTCCGAGGGGAGAACTAATGAAAAACTGTTTTTT; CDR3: CASSSEGRTNEKLFF
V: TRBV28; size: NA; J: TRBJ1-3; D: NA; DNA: TGTGCCAGCAGTTCCGGAGATAGAGACACCATATATTTT; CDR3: CASSSGDRDTIYF
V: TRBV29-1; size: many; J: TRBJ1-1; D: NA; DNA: TGCAGCGTTGATCTCAGATTGAACACTGAAGCTTTCTTT; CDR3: CSVDLRLNTEAFF
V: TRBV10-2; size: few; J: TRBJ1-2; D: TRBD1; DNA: TGCGCCAGCAGTGAGCCGGGGACAGGAGACTATGGCTACACCTTC; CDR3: CASSEPGTGDYGYTF
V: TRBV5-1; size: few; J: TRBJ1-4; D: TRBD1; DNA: TGCGCCAGCAGCTTGGCTGCTCAGGGGGCGAGTGAAAAACTGTTTTTT; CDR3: CASSLAAQGASEKLFF
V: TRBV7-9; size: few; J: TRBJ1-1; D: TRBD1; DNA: TGTGCCAGCAGCTTAGCGGATCCAGGGGGCGCAGGGAAGGCTTTCTTT; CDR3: CASSLADPGGAGKAFF
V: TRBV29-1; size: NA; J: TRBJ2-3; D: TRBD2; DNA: TGCAGCGTTACCGCGGGGGGTGGCACAGATACGCAGTATTTT; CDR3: CSVTAGGGTDTQYF
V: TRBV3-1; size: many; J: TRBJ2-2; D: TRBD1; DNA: TGTGCCAGCAGCCAAGATCAGGGGGTCGGGGAGCTGTTTTTT; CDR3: CASSQDQGVGELFF
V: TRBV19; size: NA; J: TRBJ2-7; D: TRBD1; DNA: TGTGCCACCCGGGACAGGGACTACTACGAGCAGTACTTC; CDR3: CATRDRDYYEQYF
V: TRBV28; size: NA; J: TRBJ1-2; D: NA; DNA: TGTGCCAGCAGTTTAGGCGCAGGTCGTGGCTACACCTTC; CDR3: CASSLGAGRGYTF
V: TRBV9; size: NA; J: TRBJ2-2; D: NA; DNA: TGTGCCAGCAGCGTAGAGACCGGGGAGCTGTTTTTT; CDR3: CASSVETGELFF
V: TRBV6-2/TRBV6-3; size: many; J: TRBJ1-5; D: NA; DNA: TGTGCCAGCAGTTACCGAAATCAGCCCCAGCATTTT; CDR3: CASSYRNQPQHF
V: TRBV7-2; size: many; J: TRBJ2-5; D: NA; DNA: TGTGCCAGCAGCTTGAACGAGATAGAGACCCAGTACTTC; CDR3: CASSLNEIETQYF
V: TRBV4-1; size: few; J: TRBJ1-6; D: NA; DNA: TGCGCCAGCAGCCAAGAAGTGGAGGACAGACTGATCTTT; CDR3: CASSQEVEDRLIF
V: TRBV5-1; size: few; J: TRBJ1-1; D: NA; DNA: TGCGCCAGCAGCTTGGCCGTGTTTAGGGCCACGGACGGTATGAACACTGAAGCTTTCTTT; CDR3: CASSLAVFRATDGMNTEAFF
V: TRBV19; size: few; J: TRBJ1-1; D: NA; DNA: TGTGCCAGTAGTATTCAAGCGCCTTTGCAGGCTTTCTTT; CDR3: CASSIQAPLQAFF
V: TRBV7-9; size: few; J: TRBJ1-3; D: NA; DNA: TGTGCCAGCAGCAGGGACACTTCCTCTGGAAACACCATATATTTT; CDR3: CASSRDTSSGNTIYF
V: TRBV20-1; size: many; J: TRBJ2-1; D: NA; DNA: TGCAGTGCTAGAGAGAGTTTAGGGAACAATGAGCAGTTCTTC; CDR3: CSARESLGNNEQFF
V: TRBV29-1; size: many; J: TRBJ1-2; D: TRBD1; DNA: TGCAGCGCTGAAACTGGGACAGGGTTGAACTATGGCTACACCTTC; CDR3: CSAETGTGLNYGYTF
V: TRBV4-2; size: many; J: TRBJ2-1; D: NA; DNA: TGTGCCAGCAGCCAAGATAATGGGCTAGGGAATGAGCAGTTCTTC; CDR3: CASSQDNGLGNEQFF
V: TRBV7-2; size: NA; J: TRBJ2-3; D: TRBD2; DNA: TGTGCCAGCAGCCTTCTAGCGGGGGGCTGGGGTACGCAGTATTTT; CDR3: CASSLLAGGWGTQYF
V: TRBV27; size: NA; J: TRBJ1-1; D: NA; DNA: TGTGCCAGCAGTTTATCGGGACAACTAACCTCAAATCCAGACCCGAAAGCTTTCTTT; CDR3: CASSLSGQLTSNPDPKAFF
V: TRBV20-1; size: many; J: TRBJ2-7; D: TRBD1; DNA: TGCAGTGCTAAGGGGACAGGTTTTTCCTACGAGCAGTACTTC; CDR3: CSAKGTGFSYEQYF
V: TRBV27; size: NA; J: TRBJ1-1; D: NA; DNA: TGTGCCAGCAGTCCGGACAGCCTTTCTCTAGCTTTCTTT; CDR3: CASSPDSLSLAFF
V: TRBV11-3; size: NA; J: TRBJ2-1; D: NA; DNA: TGTGCCAGCAGCTCGGACACCTACAATGAGCAGTTCTTC; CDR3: CASSSDTYNEQFF
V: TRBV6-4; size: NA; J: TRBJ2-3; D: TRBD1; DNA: TGTGCCAGCAGCCAGACAGGGGGCGCGACAGATACGCAGTATTTT; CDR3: CASSQTGGATDTQYF
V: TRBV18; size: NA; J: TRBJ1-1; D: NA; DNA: TGTGCCAGCTCACCAGGGACATGGACTGAAGCTTTCTTT; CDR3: CASSPGTWTEAFF
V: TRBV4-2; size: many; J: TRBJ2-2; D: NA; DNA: TGTGCCAGCAGCCAGGGGCTTGCGGGGGCCAACACCGGGGAGCTGTTTTTT; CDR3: CASSQGLAGANTGELFF
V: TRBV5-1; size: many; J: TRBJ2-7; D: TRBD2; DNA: TGCGCCAGCAGCCCCCGGGGAGGGGACGAGCAGTACTTC; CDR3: CASSPRGGDEQYF
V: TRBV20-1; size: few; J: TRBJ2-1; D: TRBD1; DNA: TGCAGTGCTAGGGAGACCACGGACAGGGAAAATGAGCAGTTCTTC; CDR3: CSARETTDRENEQFF
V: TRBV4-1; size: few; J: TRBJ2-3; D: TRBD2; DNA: TGCGCCAGCAGCCAAGCCGTTTATAGCGGGGGGGCAGATACGCAGTATTTT; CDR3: CASSQAVYSGGADTQYF
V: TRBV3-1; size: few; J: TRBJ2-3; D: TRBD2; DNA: TGTGCCAGCAGCCTACTTAGCGGGGGGAAAGATACGCAGTATTTT; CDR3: CASSLLSGGKDTQYF
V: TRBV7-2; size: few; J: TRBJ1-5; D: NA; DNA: TGTGCCAGCAGCTTAAGTATGGAGCGATCTCAGCCCCAGCATTTT; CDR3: CASSLSMERSQPQHF
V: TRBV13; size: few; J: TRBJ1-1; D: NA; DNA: TGTGCCAGCAGCTTCGAAACGCCTGAAGCTTTCTTT; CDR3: CASSFETPEAFF
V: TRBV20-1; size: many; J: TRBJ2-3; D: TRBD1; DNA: TGCAGTGCTCCGACCCAGGGGGCCCTAACAGATACGCAGTATTTT; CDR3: CSAPTQGALTDTQYF
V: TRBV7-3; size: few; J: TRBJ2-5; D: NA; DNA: TGTGCCAGCAGCTTAACGACTGTTCAAGAGACCCAGTACTTC; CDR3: CASSLTTVQETQYF
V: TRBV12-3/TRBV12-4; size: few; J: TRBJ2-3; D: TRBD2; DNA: TGTGCCAGCAGTAGGACTAGCGGGGGGCAGGGAGATACGCAGTATTTT; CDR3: CASSRTSGGQGDTQYF
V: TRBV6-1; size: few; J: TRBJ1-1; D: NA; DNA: TGTGCCAGCAGTGAGGCAGGCGCTTTCCTCATGAACACTGAAGCTTTCTTT; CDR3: CASSEAGAFLMNTEAFF
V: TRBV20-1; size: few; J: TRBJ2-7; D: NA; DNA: TGCAGTGCTAGTTCGGGGGAAGGATACGAGCAGTACTTC; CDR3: CSASSGEGYEQYF
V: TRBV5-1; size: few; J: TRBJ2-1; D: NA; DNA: TGCGCCAGCAGCTATGGGACTTACACTAATGAGCAGTTCTTC; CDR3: CASSYGTYTNEQFF